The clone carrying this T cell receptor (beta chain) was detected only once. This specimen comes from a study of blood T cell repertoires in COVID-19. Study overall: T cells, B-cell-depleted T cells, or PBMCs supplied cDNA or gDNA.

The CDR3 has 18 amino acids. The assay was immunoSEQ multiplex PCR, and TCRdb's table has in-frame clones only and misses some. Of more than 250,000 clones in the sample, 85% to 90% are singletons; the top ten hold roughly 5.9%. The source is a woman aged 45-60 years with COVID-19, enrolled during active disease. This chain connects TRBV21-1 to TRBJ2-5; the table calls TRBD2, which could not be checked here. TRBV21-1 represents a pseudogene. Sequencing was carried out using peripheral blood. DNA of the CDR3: TGTGCCAGCAGCAAAGTATTCACGGGAGCTAGCGGGAGAGAGACCCAGTACTTC. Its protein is CASSKVFTGASGRETQYF.